Each of the 18 T cell receptor beta chains below was sequenced from the same sample in a study of blood T cell repertoires in COVID-19. The method was immunoSEQ multiplex PCR; TCRdb's version includes in-frame clones alone and lacks a portion of them. In the table there are 200,000 to 250,000 clones, about 86% of which are singletons. Input material: peripheral blood. Source of these receptors: a man younger than 30 with active or convalescent COVID-19.

This chain joins TRBV24-1 and TRBJ1-2; 8 bases are a match to TRBD1. J lost 5 bases, V lost 7 bases, and 5 bases had no gene match. The CDR3 consists of 13 residues. The germline V gene has CDR1 KGHDR and CDR2 SFDVKD. CDR3 protein: CATSRGRGYGYTF. CDR3 sequence (DNA): TGTGCCACCAGCAGGGGGCGTGGATATGGCTACACCTTC.

The gene calls are TRBV11-2 and TRBJ1-1; the D gene is possibly TRBD1 (6 bases). V was cut by 4 bases and J by 5 bases, with 14 bases left in between. The germline CDR1 and CDR2 sequences are SGHAT and FQNNGV. The CDR3 covers 14 residues. The CDR3 loop is CASSSTHQGTEAFF. CDR3 nucleotides: TGTGCCAGCAGCTCAACCCACCAGGGGACTGAAGCTTTCTTT.

The V gene is TRBV5-1, the J gene TRBJ2-7, with D maybe TRBD2 (6 bases). This CDR3 comprises 15 residues. The germline V and J ends were trimmed by 4 bases and 3 bases, with 17 bases remaining between them. Germline V CDR1 and CDR2: SGHRS, YFSETQ. The CDR3 nucleotides read TGCGCCAGCAGCGTAGGACCGGGACTTAGCTACGAGCAGTACTTC. This translates into CASSVGPGLSYEQYF.

The J gene is TRBJ1-6, the V gene TRBV18; 7 positions match TRBD1. V trimming: 5 bases; J trimming: 14 bases; junction bases outside the gene matches: 12. The CDR3 is 14 residues long. Germline CDR1 is KGHSH and CDR2 is LQKENI. The CDR3 DNA reads TGTGCCAGCTCAGTGACAGGGTTCGGGTTCGCCCTCCACTTT. Amino acids: CASSVTGFGFALHF.

V usage is TRBV27 and J usage is TRBJ1-6, with 11 bases that match TRBD1. Germline V gene data show CDR1 as MNHEY and CDR2 as SMNVEV (reference sequence). The CDR3 contains 19 residues. Trimming removed 6 bases from V and 0 bases from J; junction bases left unmatched: 10. CDR3 protein: CASRIAGTGGSSYNSPLHF. CDR3 DNA: TGTGCCAGCAGGATTGCTGGGACAGGGGGTAGCTCCTATAATTCACCCCTCCACTTT.

This chain connects TRBV4-3 to TRBJ1-1; no clear D. The germline V and J ends were trimmed by 1 base and 1 base, with 7 bases remaining between them. This CDR3 region has 14 residues. Per the germline V gene, CDR1 is LGHNA and CDR2 is YSLEER. The CDR3 reads CASSQGAGNTEAFF. CDR3 sequence (DNA): TGCGCCAGCAGCCAAGGAGCGGGGAACACTGAAGCTTTCTTT.

CDR3 sequence (DNA): TGTGCCTGGAGTGCCGGGGTGGGGCGGGATGAGACCCAGTACTTC. This encodes CAWSAGVGRDETQYF. The rearrangement uses TRBV30 and TRBJ2-5; D is perhaps TRBD2 (6 bases). Trimming pared 1 base from V and 5 bases from J, leaving 17 bases between. The CDR3 length is 15 residues. Germline V gene sequence: CDR1 GTSNPN, CDR2 SVGIG (reference sequence).

About this clone itself: The sample holds other DNA sequences that translate to the same CDR3. The V and J genes are TRBV18 and TRBJ1-5; TRBD1 matches at 10 bases. The CDR3 sequence is 15 residues long. Germline CDR1 is KGHSH and CDR2 is LQKENI. Trimming took 3 bases from V and 2 from J; bases not matched to a gene: 1. CDR3 loop: CASSPGTGGNQPQHF. In DNA form, the CDR3 reads TGTGCCAGCTCACCTGGGACAGGGGGCAATCAGCCCCAGCATTTT.

J is TRBJ2-2 and V is TRBV2; tentative D call: TRBD2 (6 bases). This CDR3 is 16 amino acids long. Germline CDR1 SNHLY, CDR2 FYNNEI. V lost 1 base and J lost 1, with 10 bases in between. The CDR3 coding sequence is TGTGCCAGCAGTGAAGTGCGGGGTTTGAACACCGGGGAGCTGTTTTTT. Amino acid sequence: CASSEVRGLNTGELFF.

The chain is built from TRBV3-1 (or the pseudogene TRBV3-2) and TRBJ1-5; 7 positions match TRBD1. The germline CDR1 and CDR2 sequences are LGHDT and YNNKEL (reference sequence). This CDR3 spans 14 amino acids. V lost 1 base to trimming and J lost 5 bases; unmatched junction nucleotides: 2. CDR3 sequence reads: CASSQGRGDQPQHF. CDR3 nucleotide sequence: TGTGCCAGCAGCCAAGGCAGGGGGGATCAGCCCCAGCATTTT.

This chain connects TRBV30 to TRBJ2-7; 9 bases fit TRBD1. Looked up from germline, CDR1 is GTSNPN and CDR2 is SVGIG (reference sequence). The CDR3 loop spans 16 amino acids. The junction had 8 bases not matched to a gene; V was cut back by 0 bases and J by 2 bases. CDR3: CAWSVPGTGRPYEQYF. The DNA of the CDR3 is TGTGCCTGGAGTGTACCCGGGACAGGGCGTCCCTACGAGCAGTACTTC.

This chain joins TRBV19 and TRBJ1-2; 7 positions match TRBD1. The V gene end was trimmed by 10 bases and the J gene end by 3 bases; junction bases not matched to a gene: 8. Germline CDR1 reads LNHDA; CDR2 reads SQIVND (reference sequence). The CDR3 has 13 residues. CDR3 sequence reads: CAIRADRDYGYTF. CDR3 DNA sequence: TGTGCCATCCGCGCCGACAGGGACTATGGCTACACCTTC.

The V and J genes are TRBV20-1 and TRBJ1-2; 8 bases are shared with TRBD1. Germline V gene lookup returns CDR1 DFQATT and CDR2 SNEGSKA (reference sequence). V lost 3 bases and J lost 0; bases outside the gene matches: 6. There are 15 residues in the CDR3. This chain's CDR3 is CSASSRTGSNYGYTF. The CDR3 region has the DNA TGCAGTGCTAGTTCCCGGACAGGGTCTAACTATGGCTACACCTTC.

This clone is a singleton in its sample. The chain joins TRBV19 to TRBJ2-5, with D perhaps TRBD1 (6 bases). Trimming pared 3 bases from V and 0 bases from J, leaving 14 bases between. CDR1 LNHDA and CDR2 SQIVND come from the germline V gene (reference sequence). The CDR3 is made up of 16 amino acids. CDR3 sequence reads: CASSIADSRYQETQYF. DNA for the CDR3: TGTGCCAGTAGTATCGCGGACAGCCGGTACCAAGAGACCCAGTACTTC.

The V and J genes are TRBV5-4 and TRBJ2-1, with D tentatively TRBD2 (6 bases). The germline CDR1 and CDR2 sequences are SGHNT and YYREEE (reference sequence). This CDR3 has 16 amino acids. V lost 3 bases, J lost 0 bases, and 13 bases lay in between. CDR3 nucleotide sequence: TGTGCCAGCAGCTCCCCCTTCGGGGGCTCCTACAATGAGCAGTTCTTC. Protein sequence: CASSSPFGGSYNEQFF.

V and J are TRBV25-1 and TRBJ2-1, with 11 bases that match TRBD1. The germline V gene has CDR1 MGHDK and CDR2 SYGVNS. CDR3 length: 14 residues. Trimming at V came to 4 bases and at J to 10 bases, leaving 6 bases not matched to a gene. CDR3 sequence (DNA): TGTGCCAGCAGTGGGGGACAGGGGGTAGAAGAGCAGTTCTTC. It encodes CASSGGQGVEEQFF.

CDR3 DNA: TGTGCCAGCAGCTTATCAGCGGTTAGCACAGATACGCAGTATTTT. Its translation is CASSLSAVSTDTQYF. V and J are TRBV11-2 and TRBJ2-3; TRBD2 is a possible D gene (5 bases). Trimming cost V 2 bases and J 0 bases, with 9 bases left between them. Per the germline V gene, CDR1 is SGHAT and CDR2 is FQNNGV. The CDR3 length is 15 residues.

V gene TRBV30 combines with J gene TRBJ1-1; 7 positions agree with TRBD1. The CDR3 has 15 amino acids. The trim removed 3 bases at V and 4 bases at J, leaving 11 bases unmatched. Per the germline V gene, CDR1 is GTSNPN and CDR2 is SVGIG (reference sequence). This CDR3 reads CAWRWQGVSGTEAFF. CDR3 in DNA: TGTGCCTGGAGATGGCAGGGGGTCAGCGGCACTGAAGCTTTCTTT.